One sample yielded the 29 T cell receptor beta chains listed below, sequenced in a study of blood T cell repertoires in COVID-19. Clones were read by immunoSEQ multiplex PCR, and TCRdb kept only the in-frame ones, dropping some. The repertoire consists of 45,000 to 65,000 clones, with around four fifths occurring once and the leading ten covering roughly 10%. The specimen was peripheral blood. These receptors were collected from a young man with COVID-19, enrolled during active disease.

This clone appeared once. DNA for the CDR3: TGTGCCAGCGGGCCCTACGAGCAGTACTTC. The encoded protein is CASGPYEQYF. The chain uses TRBV6-5 and TRBJ2-7; no definite D call. Per germline, CDR1 MNHEY and CDR2 SVGAGI. Trimming shortened V by 8 bases and J by 2 bases, and 4 bases separated the two germline ends. This CDR3 comprises 10 residues.

The J gene is TRBJ2-1, the V gene TRBV11-3; 8 bases match TRBD1. Trimming took 6 bases from V and 5 from J; bases not matched to a gene: 9. This CDR3 comprises 15 residues. Looked up from germline, CDR1 is SGHNT and CDR2 is YENEEA. CDR3 coding DNA: TGTGCCAGCAGTCCCAGGGACAGGTTGGACAATGAGCAGTTCTTC. It specifies CASSPRDRLDNEQFF. Full variable domain (remainder filled in from reference TRBV11-3 and TRBJ2-1): EAGVVQSPRYKIIEKKQPVAFWCNPISGHNTLYWYLQNLGQGPELLIRYENEEAVDDSQLPKDRFSAERLKGVDSTLKIQPAELGDSAVYLCASSPRDRLDNEQFFGPGTRLTVL.

This sequence joins TRBV19 and TRBJ1-6; the D is unclear. CDR1 is LNHDA, CDR2 SQIVND, per germline (reference sequence). CDR3 length equals 15 residues. V was pared by 5 bases and J by 7 bases, with 15 bases between. DNA of the CDR3: TGTGCCAGTAGTGCGAGTACGGGGAACAATTCACCCCTCCACTTT. This gives the protein CASSASTGNNSPLHF.

This clone was seen a few times. CDR3 bases: TGTGCCAGCAGCTCCGGACTATCTGGGTACGAGCAGTACTTC. This sequence encodes CASSSGLSGYEQYF. The chain carries TRBV5-6 and TRBJ2-7; tentatively, D is TRBD2 (6 bases). This CDR3 has 14 residues. Germline lookup yields CDR1 SGHDT and CDR2 YYEEEE. V dropped 3 bases and J dropped 4 bases, with 14 bases sitting between them.

With regard to this clone: Other DNA sequences in the same sample also yield this CDR3. The chain is built from TRBV6-5 and TRBJ2-5, with D perhaps TRBD2 (5 bases). The CDR3 totals 14 residues. From germline, CDR1 is MNHEY and CDR2 SVGAGI. V was shortened by 0 bases and J by 2 bases, with 7 bases between the two germline ends. The CDR3 loop reads CASSYSTGQETQYF. The CDR3 DNA sequence: TGTGCCAGCAGTTACTCAACGGGGCAAGAGACCCAGTACTTC.

A note on this clone: It may be a read error: a sequence one base away is much more abundant. Other DNA sequences in the sample encode the same CDR3. This sequence joins TRBV28 and TRBJ2-7; 13 bases fit TRBD2. V lost 5 bases and J lost 2; bases outside the gene matches: 3. The CDR3 runs 15 residues. CDR1 is MDHEN, CDR2 SYDVKM, per germline. The CDR3 DNA reads as TGTGCCAGCAGTCCCGGACTAGCGGGAGCCTACGAGCAGTACTTC. Amino acid sequence: CASSPGLAGAYEQYF. The entire variable domain, with the rest obtained from reference TRBV28 and TRBJ2-7, is as follows: DVKVTQSSRYLVKRTGEKVFLECVQDMDHENMFWYRQDPGLGLRLIYFSYDVKMKEKGDIPEGYSVSREKKERFSLILESASTNQTSMYLCASSPGLAGAYEQYFGPGTRLTVT.

The V gene is TRBV12-2, the J gene TRBJ1-4; the table's D gene call, TRBD1, was not cross checked with the DNA. TRBV12-2 constitutes a pseudogene. The CDR3 runs 15 residues. The CDR3 DNA follows: TGTGCAAGTCGCCCCCCGGGACAGGATAGGGAAAAACTGTTTTTT. The encoded protein is CASRPPGQDREKLFF.

The chain links TRBV3-1 (or the pseudogene TRBV3-2) to TRBJ2-7, with D possibly matching TRBD2 (5 bases). The CDR3 has 13 residues. V lost 1 base, J lost 7 bases, and 11 bases lay in between. Per germline, CDR1 LGHDT and CDR2 YNNKEL (reference sequence). CDR3 loop: CASSQATWEEQYF. CDR3 sequence (DNA): TGTGCCAGCAGCCAAGCTACCTGGGAGGAGCAGTACTTC.

The chain uses TRBV27 and TRBJ2-5, with TRBD2 matching 7 bases. CDR3 length: 16 amino acids. Germline V gives CDR1 MNHEY, CDR2 SMNVEV (reference sequence). V was clipped by 1 base and J by 3 bases; unmatched bases: 8. The CDR3 protein is CASSLWVAGTKETQYF. The CDR3 nucleotides are TGTGCCAGCAGTTTATGGGTAGCGGGCACTAAAGAGACCCAGTACTTC.

The chain recombines TRBV9 with TRBJ1-2; no reliable D call. There are 12 residues in the CDR3. V gave up 4 bases and J gave up 4 bases, with 8 bases separating them. Per the germline V gene, CDR1 is SGDLS and CDR2 is YYNGEE. CDR3 amino acids: CASSSVPYGYTF. The CDR3 nucleotides read TGTGCCAGCAGCTCCGTCCCCTATGGCTACACCTTC.

The V call is TRBV5-1, the J call TRBJ2-3, with 7 bases that match TRBD2. Trimming cost V 1 base and J 6 bases; bases outside gene matches: 8. CDR3 length equals 15 residues. The germline V gene encodes CDR1 SGHRS and CDR2 YFSETQ. The CDR3 sequence: CASSLSGVGGDTQYF. The CDR3 nucleotides read TGCGCCAGCAGCTTGTCCGGAGTGGGGGGGGATACGCAGTATTTT.

This chain uses TRBV28 with TRBJ1-1; D not certain. Germline V gene sequence: CDR1 MDHEN, CDR2 SYDVKM. With 7 bases removed from V and 3 bases from J, the gap between germline ends came to 12 bases. CDR3 length equals 13 residues. The CDR3 DNA reads TGTGCCAGCACCGGGAATATTTACACTGAAGCTTTCTTT. Translating gives CASTGNIYTEAFF. The variable domain in full, with the rest retrieved from reference TRBV28 and TRBJ1-1, is DVKVTQSSRYLVKRTGEKVFLECVQDMDHENMFWYRQDPGLGLRLIYFSYDVKMKEKGDIPEGYSVSREKKERFSLILESASTNQTSMYLCASTGNIYTEAFFGQGTRLTVV.

The V gene is TRBV30, the J gene TRBJ2-2; D is possibly TRBD1 (6 bases). With 7 bases removed from V and 3 bases from J, the gap between germline ends came to 18 bases. Germline V gives CDR1 GTSNPN, CDR2 SVGIG (reference sequence). The CDR3 has 15 residues. The chain's CDR3 is CASGARGLDTGELFF. In DNA, the CDR3 is TGTGCCTCCGGTGCCAGGGGTTTGGACACCGGGGAGCTGTTTTTT. Together with reference TRBV30 and TRBJ2-2, the CDR3 gives the full variable domain: SQTIHQWPATLVQPVGSPLSLECTVEGTSNPNLYWYRQAAGRGLQLLFYSVGIGQISSEVPQNLSASRPQDRQFILSSKKLLLSDSGFYLCASGARGLDTGELFFGEGSRLTVL.

The rearrangement links TRBV28 to TRBJ1-1; D is possibly TRBD1 (6 bases). V lost 5 bases and J 0 bases, leaving 7 bases between the germline ends. The CDR3 is made up of 13 amino acids. The V gene's germline CDR1 is MDHEN and CDR2 SYDVKM. CDR3 nucleotide sequence: TGTGCCAGCAGTGACAGGCTGAACACTGAAGCTTTCTTT. It codes for CASSDRLNTEAFF. The full variable domain, in which reference TRBV28 and TRBJ1-1 provide the parts outside the CDR3, is DVKVTQSSRYLVKRTGEKVFLECVQDMDHENMFWYRQDPGLGLRLIYFSYDVKMKEKGDIPEGYSVSREKKERFSLILESASTNQTSMYLCASSDRLNTEAFFGQGTRLTVV.

This chain joins TRBV5-4 and TRBJ2-7, with a weak D call TRBD2 (6 bases). This CDR3 has 14 residues. V was pared by 4 bases and J by 0 bases, with 11 bases between. CDR1 and CDR2 (germline): SGHNT, YYREEE (reference sequence). The DNA for the CDR3 is TGTGCCAGCAGCCGGGGGAGGAGCTCCTACGAGCAGTACTTC. It specifies CASSRGRSSYEQYF.

This rearrangement joins TRBV6-5 to TRBJ2-1; 8 bases are a match to TRBD2. J gave up 0 bases and V 5 bases, and 3 bases lay outside the gene matches. CDR3 length equals 15 residues. CDR1 and CDR2 (germline): MNHEY, SVGAGI. CDR3 loop: CASSSSGASYNEQFF. For the CDR3, the DNA is TGTGCCAGCAGTAGTAGCGGGGCCTCCTACAATGAGCAGTTCTTC.

The J gene is TRBJ1-1, the V gene TRBV7-3; 9 bases fit TRBD1. Germline V gene sequence: CDR1 SGHTA, CDR2 FQGTGA. This CDR3 region has 17 residues. V was pared by 1 base and J by 4 bases, with 10 bases of the junction left unmatched. This CDR3 reads CASSLRRPGQGSTEAFF. The DNA of the CDR3 is TGTGCCAGCAGCTTAAGAAGGCCGGGACAGGGCTCCACTGAAGCTTTCTTT.

This clone is a singleton in its sample. The V gene is TRBV7-3, the J gene TRBJ2-2, with D possibly matching TRBD2 (5 bases). Trimming pared 5 bases from V and 1 base from J, leaving 20 bases between. The germline V gene has CDR1 SGHTA and CDR2 FQGTGA. CDR3 length: 18 residues. The CDR3 here is CASSHKPISGRNTGELFF. CDR3 in DNA: TGTGCCAGCAGCCACAAGCCGATAAGCGGAAGGAACACCGGGGAGCTGTTTTTT.

This clone was picked up one time. The V call is TRBV5-1, the J call TRBJ2-6, with 12 bases lining up with TRBD1. The CDR3 extends over 20 amino acids. V trimming: 5 bases; J trimming: 1 base; junction bases outside the gene matches: 13. Germline V gives CDR1 SGHRS, CDR2 YFSETQ. CDR3 coding DNA: TGCGCCAGCAGTACCGAAGAACCGGGACAGGGGGCGTCTGGGGCCAACGTCCTGACTTTC. This gives the protein CASSTEEPGQGASGANVLTF.

This clone has just one count. The chain combines TRBV30 with TRBJ2-5; D is unresolved. Trimming removed 1 base from V and 0 bases from J, with 9 bases in between. The CDR3 has 14 amino acids. Germline V gives CDR1 GTSNPN, CDR2 SVGIG (reference sequence). In nucleotides, the CDR3 is TGTGCCTGGAGTGACCCGGGTTACCAAGAGACCCAGTACTTC. Protein: CAWSDPGYQETQYF.

The chain combines TRBV10-3 with TRBJ1-3; TRBD1 is a possible D gene (5 bases). Trimming left V 3 bases short and J 3 bases short, with 18 bases between. The CDR3 is made up of 17 amino acids. Germline V lookup: CDR1 ENHRY, CDR2 SYGVKD. The CDR3 is CAISDLKGKGLGNTIYF. CDR3 DNA sequence: TGTGCCATCAGTGACCTTAAGGGGAAAGGGCTTGGAAACACCATATATTTT.

V usage is TRBV18 and J usage is TRBJ1-1; TRBD1 aligns across 9 bases. Trimming at V came to 3 bases and at J to 5 bases, leaving 4 bases not matched to a gene. CDR3 length: 14 residues. Germline values: CDR1 KGHSH, CDR2 LQKENI. As DNA, the CDR3 is TGTGCCAGCTCACCGTCGGGACAGGGAACTGAAGCTTTCTTT. It encodes CASSPSGQGTEAFF.

The V gene is TRBV3-1 (or the pseudogene TRBV3-2), the J gene TRBJ2-7, with 13 bases lining up with TRBD2. J lost 5 bases, V lost 4 bases, and 5 bases had no gene match. The CDR3 has 15 amino acids. Germline CDR1 reads LGHDT; CDR2 reads YNNKEL (reference sequence). CDR3 amino acids: CASSPGLAGVHEQYF. CDR3 coding DNA: TGTGCCAGCAGCCCCGGACTAGCGGGAGTGCACGAGCAGTACTTC.

This sequence joins TRBV7-9 and TRBJ2-5; TRBD1 matches 7 bases. CDR3 length: 14 residues. The J segment lost 3 bases and the V segment lost 5 bases, leaving 6 bases of the junction unmatched. Per germline, CDR1 SEHNR and CDR2 FQNEAQ (reference sequence). The CDR3 DNA follows: TGTGCCAGCAGCCCGCAGACAGGGAAAGAGACCCAGTACTTC. Protein product: CASSPQTGKETQYF.

The chain recombines TRBV4-2 with TRBJ1-3; D gene unclear. The CDR3 sequence is 15 residues long. Germline lookup yields CDR1 LGHNA and CDR2 YNFKEQ. V was pared by 1 base and J by 0 bases, with 7 bases between. CDR3 region: CASSQGRNSGNTIYF. CDR3 nucleotide sequence: TGTGCCAGCAGCCAAGGGCGGAACTCTGGAAACACCATATATTTT.

Points on this clone: A read error may produce the germline difference seen at one junction end. The chain uses TRBV10-2 and TRBJ2-3; TRBD2 aligns across 8 bases. Germline V gene data show CDR1 as WSHSY and CDR2 as SAAADI. This CDR3 is built from 12 residues. CDR3 sequence: CASSESKVAGRF. The CDR3 coding sequence is TGCGCCAGCAGTGAGTCCAAGGTAGCGGGAAGGTTT.

The chain recombines TRBV9 with TRBJ1-5, with D possibly being TRBD1 (5 bases). The germline CDR1 and CDR2 sequences are SGDLS and YYNGEE. V lost 3 bases, J lost 5 bases, and 9 bases lay in between. There are 13 residues in the CDR3. Here the CDR3 DNA reads TGTGCCAGCAGCGCGACAGTGGATCAGCCCCAGCATTTT. Its protein is CASSATVDQPQHF. Complete variable domain (other parts from reference TRBV9 and TRBJ1-5): DSGVTQTPKHLITATGQRVTLRCSPRSGDLSVYWYQQSLDQGLQFLIQYYNGEERAKGNILERFSAQQFPDLHSELNLSSLELGDSALYFCASSATVDQPQHFGDGTRLSIL.

This clone was picked up a small number of times. V gene TRBV19 combines with J gene TRBJ2-5; D might be TRBD2 (6 bases). V gave up 6 bases and J gave up 4 bases, with 15 bases separating them. CDR1 is LNHDA and CDR2 is SQIVND in the germline V gene (reference sequence). The length of the CDR3 is 14 residues. CDR3 DNA: TGTGCCAGTAGCCCTCTTGGAGCGGGAGAGACCCAGTACTTC. Protein product: CASSPLGAGETQYF. The variable domain in full, with the rest retrieved from reference TRBV19 and TRBJ2-5, is DGGITQSPKYLFRKEGQNVTLSCEQNLNHDAMYWYRQDPGQGLRLIYYSQIVNDFQKGDIAEGYSVSREKKESFPLTVTSAQKNPTAFYLCASSPLGAGETQYFGPGTRLLVL.

The chain combines TRBV2 with TRBJ1-4; 10 nucleotides agree with TRBD1. The CDR3 contains 15 residues. The V gene's germline CDR1 is SNHLY and CDR2 FYNNEI. V lost 6 bases to trimming and J lost 8 bases; unmatched junction nucleotides: 9. The CDR3 sequence is CASRIPGQGQEKLFF. The CDR3 DNA is TGTGCCAGCAGAATACCGGGACAGGGGCAAGAAAAACTGTTTTTT.